The 2 T cell receptor beta chains reported below all come from one sample, sequenced in a study of cytomegalovirus exposure and HLA in healthy donors. PCR employed 60 Vbeta and 13 Jbeta primers. The method was immunoSEQ multiplex PCR; TCRdb's version includes in-frame clones alone and lacks a portion of them. The sample carries about 160,000 clones, 75% to 90% recorded once. The sequencing sample was made of PBMCs. These receptors were obtained from a woman younger than 30 in good health and CMV-seronegative.

The chain joins TRBV7-9 to TRBJ2-7; maybe TRBD1 (6 bases). This CDR3 region has 15 residues. Deletions cut 4 bases from V and 5 bases from J, with 18 bases between. CDR1 and CDR2 from the germline V gene are SEHNR and FQNEAQ (reference sequence). The CDR3 spells CASSSQGDSLHEQYF. The CDR3 DNA is TGTGCCAGCAGCTCACAGGGCGACTCATTGCACGAGCAGTACTTC.

The rearrangement joins TRBV28 to TRBJ1-4; 8 positions agree with TRBD1. The CDR3 spans 15 residues. The V gene end was trimmed by 7 bases and the J gene end by 10 bases; junction bases not matched to a gene: 14. Germline values: CDR1 MDHEN, CDR2 SYDVKM. The CDR3 here is CASNLRTGPTRKLFF. The CDR3 DNA reads as TGTGCCAGCAACCTGAGGACAGGGCCCACACGAAAACTGTTTTTT.